The next 4 T cell receptor beta chains were all read from a single sample in a study of T-cell memory formation after mild COVID-19. A single record per CDR3 protein comes from TCRdb applying MiXCR to the 5' RACE reads. The sample consists of 560,000 or so distinct CDR3 sequences, roughly a sixth of them appearing once. Sequencing was carried out using PBMCs or a T cell subset sorted from them (not recorded which). These receptors were obtained from an adult woman who had mild COVID-19 (a few samples of this study predate the infection). Cell type and time point are not known.

This chain links TRBV5-1 with TRBJ2-7; no clear D gene. From germline, CDR1 is SGHRS and CDR2 YFSETQ. The CDR3 is made up of 16 amino acids. V was shortened by 1 base and J by 1 base, with 15 bases between the two germline ends. The CDR3 protein is CASSLSSRMESYEQYF. In DNA form, the CDR3 reads TGCGCCAGCAGCTTGAGTTCCAGAATGGAGTCCTACGAGCAGTACTTC.

This clonotype was found a few times. This chain uses TRBV20-1 with TRBJ2-7; D is undetermined. Germline V CDR1 and CDR2: DFQATT, SNEGSKA (reference sequence). The CDR3 runs to 16 residues. The V end lost 5 bases, the J end lost 5 bases, and 25 bases lay between the germline ends. The CDR3 protein is CSARSFRVRSLNEQYF. The DNA of the CDR3 is TGCAGTGCTCGATCCTTTCGGGTCCGGAGCTTGAACGAGCAGTACTTC.

This clonotype was recorded many times. The chain couples TRBV6-5 to TRBJ2-3, with TRBD1 as a possible D gene (6 bases). The CDR3 length is 11 residues. Germline V gene lookup returns CDR1 MNHEY and CDR2 SVGAGI. Deletions cut 9 bases from V and 3 bases from J, with 7 bases between. In DNA, the CDR3 is TGTGCCAGGCAGGGGACAGATACGCAGTATTTT. Its translation is CARQGTDTQYF.

This clonotype has a handful of counts. This chain links TRBV11-2 with TRBJ2-5; D unclear. The germline gives CDR1 SGHAT, CDR2 FQNNGV. V shed 5 bases and J shed 3 bases, with 7 bases lying between them. CDR3 length: 12 amino acids. CDR3 residues: CASSPRKETQYF. The CDR3 nucleotides are TGTGCCAGCAGCCCAAGAAAAGAGACCCAGTACTTC.